These T cell receptor beta chains were read from a single sample in a study of cytomegalovirus exposure and HLA in healthy donors. Profiled with immunoSEQ multiplex PCR; TCRdb holds only in-frame clones, not every one. The sample shows 150,000 to 180,000 clones, around 80% of them seen only once. The sample was PBMCs. The receptors derive from a woman aged 40 to 49 in good health and CMV-seronegative. Both conserved end residues are part of each CDR3. The order of the fields is clone size, J gene, D gene, V gene, CDR3 protein, CDR3 DNA. The D gene is left open where the match is weak. A row's size may be missing; if present it is once, few, many or a size class.

clone size: NA
J gene: TRBJ1-1
D gene: TRBD1
V gene: TRBV6-6
CDR3 protein: CASSLDRGTEAFF
CDR3 DNA: TGTGCCAGCAGTTTGGACAGGGGGACTGAAGCTTTCTTT

clone size: NA
J gene: TRBJ2-2
D gene: NA
V gene: TRBV5-1
CDR3 protein: CASSLGGTTGELFF
CDR3 DNA: TGCGCCAGCAGCTTGGGCGGCACCACCGGGGAGCTGTTTTTT

clone size: NA
J gene: TRBJ1-1
D gene: NA
V gene: TRBV7-9
CDR3 protein: CASSHPRVTEAFF
CDR3 DNA: TGTGCCAGCAGCCACCCCAGGGTTACTGAAGCTTTCTTT

clone size: few
J gene: TRBJ1-5
D gene: TRBD1
V gene: TRBV6-1
CDR3 protein: CASSDHRTGNQPQHF
CDR3 DNA: TGTGCCAGCAGTGACCACAGGACAGGGAATCAGCCCCAGCATTTT

clone size: NA
J gene: TRBJ2-1
D gene: NA
V gene: TRBV11-2
CDR3 protein: CASSTYRGGLLSSYNEQFF
CDR3 DNA: TGTGCCAGCAGCACATATAGAGGCGGACTCCTGAGCTCCTACAATGAGCAGTTCTTC

clone size: NA
J gene: TRBJ2-5
D gene: NA
V gene: TRBV5-1
CDR3 protein: CASSWPTRGQETQYF
CDR3 DNA: TGCGCCAGCAGCTGGCCGACTAGGGGCCAAGAGACCCAGTACTTC

clone size: once
J gene: TRBJ2-7
D gene: NA
V gene: TRBV2
CDR3 protein: CASTDTRSYEQYF
CDR3 DNA: TGTGCCAGCACGGACACACGATCCTACGAGCAGTACTTC

clone size: once
J gene: TRBJ1-5
D gene: NA
V gene: TRBV2
CDR3 protein: CASSSREDNQPQHF
CDR3 DNA: TGTGCCAGCAGCTCCAGGGAAGACAATCAGCCCCAGCATTTT

clone size: NA
J gene: TRBJ2-3
D gene: NA
V gene: TRBV6-5
CDR3 protein: CASSKGGAPTDTQYF
CDR3 DNA: TGTGCCAGCAGCAAAGGGGGGGCCCCCACAGATACGCAGTATTTT

clone size: once
J gene: TRBJ2-7
D gene: TRBD1
V gene: TRBV5-4
CDR3 protein: CASSSDRGYSYEQYF
CDR3 DNA: TGTGCCAGCAGCTCCGACAGGGGATACTCCTACGAGCAGTACTTC

clone size: once
J gene: TRBJ2-6
D gene: TRBD1
V gene: TRBV27
CDR3 protein: CASSSQGAGANVLTF
CDR3 DNA: TGTGCCAGCAGTTCGCAGGGGGCTGGGGCCAACGTCCTGACTTTC